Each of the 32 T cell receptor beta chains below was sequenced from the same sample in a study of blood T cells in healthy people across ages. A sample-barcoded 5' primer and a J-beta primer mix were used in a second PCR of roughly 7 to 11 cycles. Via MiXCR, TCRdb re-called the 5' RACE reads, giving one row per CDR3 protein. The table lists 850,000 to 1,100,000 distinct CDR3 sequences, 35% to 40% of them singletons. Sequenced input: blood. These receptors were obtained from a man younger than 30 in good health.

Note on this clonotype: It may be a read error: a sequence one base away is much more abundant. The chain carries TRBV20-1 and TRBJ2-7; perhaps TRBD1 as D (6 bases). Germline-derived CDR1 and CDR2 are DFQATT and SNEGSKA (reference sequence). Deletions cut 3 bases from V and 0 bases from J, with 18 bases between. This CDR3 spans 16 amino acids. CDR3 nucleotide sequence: TGCAGTGCTAGGAAATCTAGCAGGGGTAGCTCCTACGAGCAGTACTTC. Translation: CSARKSSRGSSYEQYF.

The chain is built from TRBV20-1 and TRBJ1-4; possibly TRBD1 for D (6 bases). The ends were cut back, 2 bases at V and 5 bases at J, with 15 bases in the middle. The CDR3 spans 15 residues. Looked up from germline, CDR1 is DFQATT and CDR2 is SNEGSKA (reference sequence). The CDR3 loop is CSARSRGAPNEKLFF. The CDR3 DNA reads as TGCAGTGCTAGAAGTCGGGGGGCGCCCAATGAAAAACTGTTTTTT.

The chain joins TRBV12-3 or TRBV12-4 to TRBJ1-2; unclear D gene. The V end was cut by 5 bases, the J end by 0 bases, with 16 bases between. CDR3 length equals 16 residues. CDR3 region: CASSPRGWNSNYGYTF. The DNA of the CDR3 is TGTGCCAGCAGTCCCCGCGGCTGGAACTCTAACTATGGCTACACCTTC.

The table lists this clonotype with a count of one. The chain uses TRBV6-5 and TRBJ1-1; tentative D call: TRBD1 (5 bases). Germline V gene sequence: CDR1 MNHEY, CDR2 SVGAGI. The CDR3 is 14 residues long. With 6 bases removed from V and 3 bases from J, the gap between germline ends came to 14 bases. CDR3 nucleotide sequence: TGTGCCAGCAGCCCCCCTCTCAGGGACACTGAAGCTTTCTTT. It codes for CASSPPLRDTEAFF.

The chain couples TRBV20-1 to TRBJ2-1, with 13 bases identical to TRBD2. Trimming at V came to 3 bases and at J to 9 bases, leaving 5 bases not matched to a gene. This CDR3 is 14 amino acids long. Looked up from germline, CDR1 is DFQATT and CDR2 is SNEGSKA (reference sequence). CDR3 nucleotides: TGCAGTGCTAGGGGGACTAGCGGGGTGGGTGAGCAGTTCTTC. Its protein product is CSARGTSGVGEQFF.

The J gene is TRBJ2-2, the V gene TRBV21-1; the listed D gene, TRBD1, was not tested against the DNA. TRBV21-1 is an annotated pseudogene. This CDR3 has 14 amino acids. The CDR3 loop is CATKMDRNTGELFF. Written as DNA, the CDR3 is TGTGCCACCAAAATGGACAGGAACACCGGGGAGCTGTTTTTT.

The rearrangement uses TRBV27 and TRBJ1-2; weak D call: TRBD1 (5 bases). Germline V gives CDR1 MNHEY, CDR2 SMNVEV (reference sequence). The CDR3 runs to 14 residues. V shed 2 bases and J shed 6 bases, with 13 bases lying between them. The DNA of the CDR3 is TGTGCCAGCAGTTTAATAGGGACTTGGAATGGCTACACCTTC. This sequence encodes CASSLIGTWNGYTF.

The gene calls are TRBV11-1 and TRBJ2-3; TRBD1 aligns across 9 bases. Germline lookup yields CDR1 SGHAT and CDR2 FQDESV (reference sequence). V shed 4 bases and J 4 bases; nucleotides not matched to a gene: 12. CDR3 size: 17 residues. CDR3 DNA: TGTGCCAGCAGCTCCCGGTGGGGACAGGGAATTGCAGATACGCAGTATTTT. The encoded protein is CASSSRWGQGIADTQYF.

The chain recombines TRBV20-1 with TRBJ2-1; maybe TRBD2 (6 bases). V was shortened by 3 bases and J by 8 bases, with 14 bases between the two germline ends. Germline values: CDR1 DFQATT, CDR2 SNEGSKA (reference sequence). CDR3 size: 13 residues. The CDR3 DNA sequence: TGCAGTGCTAGGTCAGGGAGGCCCGATGAGCAGTTCTTC. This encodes CSARSGRPDEQFF.

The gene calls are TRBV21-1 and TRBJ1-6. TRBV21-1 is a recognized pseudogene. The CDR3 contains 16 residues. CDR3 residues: CASTPVSVTDNSPLHF. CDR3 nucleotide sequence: TGTGCCAGCACTCCAGTATCCGTGACTGATAATTCACCCCTCCACTTT.

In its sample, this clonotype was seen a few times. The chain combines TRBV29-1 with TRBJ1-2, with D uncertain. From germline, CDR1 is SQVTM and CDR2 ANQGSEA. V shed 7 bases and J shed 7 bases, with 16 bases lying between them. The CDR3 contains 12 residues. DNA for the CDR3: TGCAGCGACTTGGACGAGACTACTGGCTACACCTTC. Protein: CSDLDETTGYTF.

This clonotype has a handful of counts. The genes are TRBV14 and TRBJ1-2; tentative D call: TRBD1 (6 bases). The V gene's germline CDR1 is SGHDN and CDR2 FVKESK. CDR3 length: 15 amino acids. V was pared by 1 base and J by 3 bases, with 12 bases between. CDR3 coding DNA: TGTGCCAGCAGCCAAGGAAGCGGGGGCCACTATGGCTACACCTTC. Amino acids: CASSQGSGGHYGYTF.

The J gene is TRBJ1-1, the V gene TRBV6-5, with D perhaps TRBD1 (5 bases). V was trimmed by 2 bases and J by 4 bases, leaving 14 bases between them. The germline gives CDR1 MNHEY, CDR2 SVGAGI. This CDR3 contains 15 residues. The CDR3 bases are TGTGCCAGCAGTTACGAAAGGGGCTGGGGCACTGAAGCTTTCTTT. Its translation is CASSYERGWGTEAFF.

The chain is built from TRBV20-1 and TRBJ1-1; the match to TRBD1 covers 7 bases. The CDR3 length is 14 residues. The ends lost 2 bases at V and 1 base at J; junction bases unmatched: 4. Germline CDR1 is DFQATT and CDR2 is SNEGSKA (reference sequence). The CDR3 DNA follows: TGCAGTGCTAGACGGGGACAGACGAACACTGAAGCTTTCTTT. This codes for CSARRGQTNTEAFF.

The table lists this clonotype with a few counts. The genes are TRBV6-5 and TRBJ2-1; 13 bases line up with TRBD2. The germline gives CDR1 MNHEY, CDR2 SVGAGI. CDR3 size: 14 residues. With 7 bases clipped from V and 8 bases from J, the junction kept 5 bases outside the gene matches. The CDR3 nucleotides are TGTGCCAGCAAAATAGGACTAGCGGGAGATGAGCAGTTCTTC. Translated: CASKIGLAGDEQFF.

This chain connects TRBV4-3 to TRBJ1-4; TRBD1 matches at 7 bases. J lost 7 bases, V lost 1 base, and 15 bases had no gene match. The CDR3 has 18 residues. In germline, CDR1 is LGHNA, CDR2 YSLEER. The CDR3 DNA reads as TGCGCCAGCAGCCAAGTAAGACAAACCCGGGACAGTATTGAAAAACTGTTTTTT. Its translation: CASSQVRQTRDSIEKLFF.

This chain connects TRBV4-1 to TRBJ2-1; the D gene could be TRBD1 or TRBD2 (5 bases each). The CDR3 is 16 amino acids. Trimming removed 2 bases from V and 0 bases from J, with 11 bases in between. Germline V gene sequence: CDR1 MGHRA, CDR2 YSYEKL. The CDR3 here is CASSQTGTISYNEQFF. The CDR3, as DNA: TGCGCCAGCAGCCAAACCGGGACGATCTCCTACAATGAGCAGTTCTTC.

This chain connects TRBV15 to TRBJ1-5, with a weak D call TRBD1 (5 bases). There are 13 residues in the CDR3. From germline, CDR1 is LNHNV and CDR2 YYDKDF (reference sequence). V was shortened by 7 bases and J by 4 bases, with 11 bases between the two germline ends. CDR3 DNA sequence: TGTGCCACCACCCTGGGGGGGAATCAGCCCCAGCATTTT. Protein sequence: CATTLGGNQPQHF.

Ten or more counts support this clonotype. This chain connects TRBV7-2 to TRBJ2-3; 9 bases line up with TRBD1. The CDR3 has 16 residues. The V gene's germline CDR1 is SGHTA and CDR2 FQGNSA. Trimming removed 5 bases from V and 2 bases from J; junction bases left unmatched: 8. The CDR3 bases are TGTGCCAGCAGCACCGCCGGGACAGGGAACACAGATACGCAGTATTTT. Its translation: CASSTAGTGNTDTQYF.

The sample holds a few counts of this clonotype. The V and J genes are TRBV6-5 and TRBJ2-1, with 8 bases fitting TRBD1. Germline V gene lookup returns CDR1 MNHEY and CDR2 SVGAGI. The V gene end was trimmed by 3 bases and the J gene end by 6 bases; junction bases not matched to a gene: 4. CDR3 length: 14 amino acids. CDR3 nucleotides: TGTGCCAGCAGTTATTCAGGGGGCTTCAATGAGCAGTTCTTC. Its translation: CASSYSGGFNEQFF.

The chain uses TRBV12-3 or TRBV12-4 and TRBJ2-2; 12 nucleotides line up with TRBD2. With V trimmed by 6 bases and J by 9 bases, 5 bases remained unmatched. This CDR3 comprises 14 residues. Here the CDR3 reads CASSLAGGRRELFF. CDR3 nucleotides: TGTGCCAGCAGCCTAGCGGGGGGGCGTAGGGAGCTGTTTTTT.

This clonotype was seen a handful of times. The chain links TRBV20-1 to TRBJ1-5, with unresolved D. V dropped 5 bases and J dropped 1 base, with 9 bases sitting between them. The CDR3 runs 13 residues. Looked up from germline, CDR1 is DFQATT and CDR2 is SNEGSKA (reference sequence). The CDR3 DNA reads TGCAGTGCTTCTGACACCAGCAATCAGCCCCAGCATTTT. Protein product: CSASDTSNQPQHF.

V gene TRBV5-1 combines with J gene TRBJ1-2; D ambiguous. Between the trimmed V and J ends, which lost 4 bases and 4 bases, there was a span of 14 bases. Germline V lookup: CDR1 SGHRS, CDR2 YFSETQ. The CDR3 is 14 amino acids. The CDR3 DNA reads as TGCGCCAGCAGCGTTGTCACAGACTCCTATGGCTACACCTTC. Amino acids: CASSVVTDSYGYTF. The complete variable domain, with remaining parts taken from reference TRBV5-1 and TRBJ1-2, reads KAGVTQTPRYLIKTRGQQVTLSCSPISGHRSVSWYQQTPGQGLQFLFEYFSETQRNKGNFPGRFSGRQFSNSRSEMNVSTLELGDSALYLCASSVVTDSYGYTFGSGTRLTVV.

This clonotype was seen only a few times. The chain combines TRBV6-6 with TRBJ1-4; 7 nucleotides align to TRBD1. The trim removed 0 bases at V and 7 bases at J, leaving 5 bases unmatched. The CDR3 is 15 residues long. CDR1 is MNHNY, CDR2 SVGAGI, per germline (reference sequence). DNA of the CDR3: TGTGCCAGCAGTTACTCGAGAACAGGGGTTGAAAAACTGTTTTTT. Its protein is CASSYSRTGVEKLFF.

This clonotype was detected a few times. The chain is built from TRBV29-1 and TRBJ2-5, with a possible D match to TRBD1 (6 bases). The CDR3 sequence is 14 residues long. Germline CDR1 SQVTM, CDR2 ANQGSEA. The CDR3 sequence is CSADGRGLGNEQYF. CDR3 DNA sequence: TGCAGTGCTGATGGCAGGGGCCTCGGGAATGAGCAGTACTTC.

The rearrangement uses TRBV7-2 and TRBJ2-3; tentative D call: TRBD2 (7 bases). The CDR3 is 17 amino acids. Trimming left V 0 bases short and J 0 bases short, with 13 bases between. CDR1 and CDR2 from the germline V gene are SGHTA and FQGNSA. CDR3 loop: CASSLARGQDSTDTQYF. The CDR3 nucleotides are TGTGCCAGCAGCTTAGCGCGGGGGCAGGACAGCACAGATACGCAGTATTTT. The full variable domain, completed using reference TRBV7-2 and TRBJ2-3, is GAGVSQSPSNKVTEKGKDVELRCDPISGHTALYWYRQSLGQGLEFLIYFQGNSAPDKSGLPSDRFSAERTGGSVSTLTIQRTQQEDSAVYLCASSLARGQDSTDTQYFGPGTRLTVL.

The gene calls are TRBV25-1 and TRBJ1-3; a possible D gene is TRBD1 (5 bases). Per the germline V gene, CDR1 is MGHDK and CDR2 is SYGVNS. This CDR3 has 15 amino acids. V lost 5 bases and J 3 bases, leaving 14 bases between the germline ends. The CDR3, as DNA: TGTGCCAGCAGTCCCCGGGGCTCCATTGGAAACACCATATATTTT. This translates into CASSPRGSIGNTIYF.

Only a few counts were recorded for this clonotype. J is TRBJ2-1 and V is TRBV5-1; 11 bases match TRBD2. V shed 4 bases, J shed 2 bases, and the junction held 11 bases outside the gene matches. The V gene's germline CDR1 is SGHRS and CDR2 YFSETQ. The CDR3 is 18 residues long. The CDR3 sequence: CASSSSGGADLPYNEQFF. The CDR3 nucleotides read TGCGCCAGCAGCAGTAGCGGGGGGGCCGATCTCCCCTACAATGAGCAGTTCTTC.

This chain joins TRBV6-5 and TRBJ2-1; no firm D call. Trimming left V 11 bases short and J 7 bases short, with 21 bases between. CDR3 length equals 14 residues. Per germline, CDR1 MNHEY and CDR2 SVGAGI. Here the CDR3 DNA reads TGTGCCGGCTTTACTCCCACTCCGGAGAATGAGCAGTTCTTC. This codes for CAGFTPTPENEQFF.

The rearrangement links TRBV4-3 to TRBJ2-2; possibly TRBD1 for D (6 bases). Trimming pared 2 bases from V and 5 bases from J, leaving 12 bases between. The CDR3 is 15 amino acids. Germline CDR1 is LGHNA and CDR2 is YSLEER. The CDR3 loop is CASSQLTGRTGELFF. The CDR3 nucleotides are TGCGCCAGCAGCCAACTTACAGGGAGAACCGGGGAGCTGTTTTTT.

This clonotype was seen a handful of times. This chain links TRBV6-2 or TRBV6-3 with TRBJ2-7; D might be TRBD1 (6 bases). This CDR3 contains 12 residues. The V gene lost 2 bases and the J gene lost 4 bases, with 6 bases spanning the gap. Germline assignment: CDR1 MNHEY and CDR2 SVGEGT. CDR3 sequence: CASSYDRYEQYF. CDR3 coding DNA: TGTGCCAGCAGTTACGACAGGTACGAGCAGTACTTC.

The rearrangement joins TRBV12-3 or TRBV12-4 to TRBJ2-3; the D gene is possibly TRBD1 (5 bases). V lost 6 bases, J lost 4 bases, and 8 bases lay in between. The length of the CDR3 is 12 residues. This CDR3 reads CASRLTADTQYF. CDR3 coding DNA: TGTGCCAGCAGGCTGACAGCAGATACGCAGTATTTT.